Presented here are 20 T cell receptor beta chains from one specimen sequenced in a study of blood T cell repertoires in COVID-19. Sequencing used immunoSEQ multiplex PCR; TCRdb keeps in-frame clones, though not all of them. The data contain 100,000 to 150,000 clones, about 84% of them seen just once; the ten biggest clones take up 5% to 6%. Source material: peripheral blood. The receptors originated from a human donor in a cohort sampled during active COVID-19.

A few counts support this clone. The V call is TRBV19, the J call TRBJ1-5; D unresolved. The CDR3 is made up of 14 amino acids. V was clipped by 3 bases and J by 1 base, with 7 bases between them. Germline V lookup: CDR1 LNHDA, CDR2 SQIVND (reference sequence). The DNA of the CDR3 is TGTGCCAGTAGTATTTTACGGAGCAATCAGCCCCAGCATTTT. It encodes CASSILRSNQPQHF.

This clone came up a few times. The chain recombines TRBV2 with TRBJ1-6; TRBD1 might be the D (5 bases). Germline-derived CDR1 and CDR2 are SNHLY and FYNNEI. Trimming removed 4 bases from V and 9 bases from J, with 16 bases in between. CDR3 length: 15 amino acids. The CDR3 reads CASSVRAGQGSPLHF. CDR3 DNA: TGTGCCAGCAGTGTCCGCGCAGGGCAGGGTTCACCCCTCCACTTT.

This clone was observed a handful of times. This chain uses TRBV14 with TRBJ1-1; D not certain. The CDR3 contains 14 residues. Trimming left V 1 base short and J 3 bases short, with 9 bases between. Per the germline V gene, CDR1 is SGHDN and CDR2 is FVKESK. CDR3 DNA: TGTGCCAGCAGCCAAGGCCGTCAGTACACTGAAGCTTTCTTT. Its translation: CASSQGRQYTEAFF.

In its sample, this clone was seen once. In nucleotides, the CDR3 is TGTGCCAGCTCACCACTAGGTAACGGGAATGAGCAGTTCTTC. Its protein product is CASSPLGNGNEQFF. The V gene is TRBV18, the J gene TRBJ2-1; D remains ambiguous. From germline, CDR1 is KGHSH and CDR2 LQKENI. V dropped 1 base and J dropped 7 bases, with 11 bases sitting between them. This CDR3 spans 14 amino acids.

The chain links TRBV3-1 (or the pseudogene TRBV3-2) to TRBJ1-3; no firm D call. The CDR3 covers 15 residues. Between the trimmed V and J ends, which lost 4 bases and 4 bases, there was a span of 14 bases. The germline V gene encodes CDR1 LGHDT and CDR2 YNNKEL (reference sequence). The CDR3 DNA reads as TGTGCCAGCAGCCCCTACCGGGTCTCGGGAAACACCATATATTTT. Encoded protein: CASSPYRVSGNTIYF.

The rearrangement links TRBV2 to TRBJ1-6; 8 bases map to TRBD1. After removal of 6 bases from V and 9 bases from J, the junction contained 7 bases not matched to a gene. The CDR3 covers 14 residues. Germline V gene lookup returns CDR1 SNHLY and CDR2 FYNNEI. CDR3 in DNA: TGTGCCAGCAGGAACAGGGGGGGAAGTTCACCCCTCCACTTT. It yields the protein CASRNRGGSSPLHF.

The V and J genes are TRBV28 and TRBJ2-4, with 9 bases matching TRBD1. The V segment lost 6 bases and the J segment 5 bases; nucleotides outside the gene matches: 5. The CDR3 is made up of 14 amino acids. CDR1 MDHEN and CDR2 SYDVKM come from the germline V gene. CDR3 nucleotides: TGTGCCAGCAGGGGGGGACAGGGTCAAAACATTCAGTACTTC. The encoded protein is CASRGGQGQNIQYF.

This chain links TRBV7-8 with TRBJ2-1; 10 bases are shared with TRBD2. J was trimmed by 4 bases and V by 4 bases; bases with no gene match: 7. Germline CDR1 is SGHVS and CDR2 is FQNEAQ. This CDR3 is 16 amino acids long. In DNA, the CDR3 is TGTGCCAGCAGCTACCCCATTAGCGGGAGGTACAATGAGCAGTTCTTC. Its protein is CASSYPISGRYNEQFF.

The chain employs TRBV19 and TRBJ1-2, with D possibly being TRBD1 (6 bases). CDR1 and CDR2 (germline): LNHDA, SQIVND (reference sequence). The CDR3 totals 15 residues. V was shortened by 0 bases and J by 7 bases, with 15 bases between the two germline ends. The CDR3 loop reads CASSIDGPGAGGYTF. The CDR3 DNA reads as TGTGCCAGTAGTATAGATGGGCCAGGGGCCGGTGGCTACACCTTC.

The chain uses TRBV11-2 and TRBJ1-4; TRBD1 agrees at 10 bases. This CDR3 has 15 residues. With V trimmed by 4 bases and J by 8 bases, 7 bases remained unmatched. The germline CDR1 and CDR2 sequences are SGHAT and FQNNGV. CDR3 nucleotides: TGTGCCAGCAGCTCGACAGGGGGCATGGGGGAAAAACTGTTTTTT. Translation gives CASSSTGGMGEKLFF.

This chain's CDR3 is CASSLDTGTLNSPLHF. CDR3 DNA: TGTGCCAGCAGCTTGGACACCGGGACTCTTAATTCACCCCTCCACTTT. The genes are TRBV5-6 and TRBJ1-6; D may be TRBD1 (5 bases). The CDR3 consists of 16 residues. Per germline, CDR1 SGHDT and CDR2 YYEEEE. With 0 bases removed from V and 6 bases from J, the gap between germline ends came to 13 bases.

A few counts support this clone. The gene calls are TRBV30 and TRBJ2-7; D might be TRBD1 (5 bases). CDR1 GTSNPN and CDR2 SVGIG come from the germline V gene (reference sequence). V lost 0 bases and J lost 5, with 11 bases in between. The CDR3 covers 13 residues. The CDR3 coding sequence is TGTGCCTGGAGTGTAAGTGACAGCAACGAGCAGTACTTC. It translates to CAWSVSDSNEQYF.

This chain joins TRBV28 and TRBJ1-6; D might be TRBD1 (5 bases). Germline V gene lookup returns CDR1 MDHEN and CDR2 SYDVKM. The CDR3 is made up of 14 amino acids. V gave up 6 bases and J gave up 9 bases, with 15 bases separating them. CDR3 loop: CASSSGSGGSPLHF. The CDR3 DNA sequence: TGTGCCAGCAGCTCAGGGTCTGGTGGTTCACCCCTCCACTTT.

This chain connects TRBV28 to TRBJ2-7; maybe TRBD1 (7 bases). The CDR3 has 13 residues. V lost 3 bases to trimming and J lost 7 bases, with 13 bases between them. Per the germline V gene, CDR1 is MDHEN and CDR2 is SYDVKM. The CDR3 loop is CASSLGLRGEQYF. In DNA, the CDR3 is TGTGCCAGCAGTTTGGGACTCAGGGGGGAGCAGTACTTC.

This clone turned up a few times. This chain joins TRBV3-1 (or the pseudogene TRBV3-2) and TRBJ2-2; TRBD2 matches at 8 bases. This CDR3 has 16 residues. Germline V CDR1 and CDR2: LGHDT, YNNKEL (reference sequence). The trim removed 4 bases at V and 3 bases at J, leaving 7 bases unmatched. DNA of the CDR3: TGTGCCAGCAGCCCTCCTAGCGGGCTTCACACCGGGGAGCTGTTTTTT. Translating it yields CASSPPSGLHTGELFF.

CDR3 coding DNA: TGTGCCAGCAGTTCACGGGGTAGCACTGAAGCTTTCTTT. Amino acid sequence: CASSSRGSTEAFF. V gene TRBV6-5 combines with J gene TRBJ1-1; D gene unclear. This CDR3 is built from 13 residues. The germline gives CDR1 MNHEY, CDR2 SVGAGI. The ends were cut back, 4 bases at V and 4 bases at J, with 10 bases in the middle.

The chain joins TRBV30 to TRBJ2-4, with TRBD2 as a possible D gene (5 bases). Trimming shortened V by 0 bases and J by 9 bases, and 12 bases separated the two germline ends. Per germline, CDR1 GTSNPN and CDR2 SVGIG (reference sequence). This CDR3 is built from 13 residues. The chain's CDR3 is CAWSVLEYGIQYF. CDR3 DNA: TGTGCCTGGAGTGTACTAGAGTACGGCATTCAGTACTTC. Combining the CDR3 with reference TRBV30 and TRBJ2-4 gives the whole variable domain SQTIHQWPATLVQPVGSPLSLECTVEGTSNPNLYWYRQAAGRGLQLLFYSVGIGQISSEVPQNLSASRPQDRQFILSSKKLLLSDSGFYLCAWSVLEYGIQYFGAGTRLSVL.

This clone has just a few counts. The chain links TRBV27 to TRBJ2-2; 9 nucleotides align to TRBD2. In germline, CDR1 is MNHEY, CDR2 SMNVEV (reference sequence). There are 14 residues in the CDR3. V was clipped by 3 bases and J by 4 bases; unmatched bases: 0. As DNA, the CDR3 is TGTGCCAGCAGTTTGCGGGGGGGCACCGGGGAGCTGTTTTTT. Protein product: CASSLRGGTGELFF.

The J gene is TRBJ2-3, the V gene TRBV7-9; D is perhaps TRBD2 (6 bases). Germline CDR1 reads SEHNR; CDR2 reads FQNEAQ (reference sequence). The CDR3 length is 14 residues. With 4 bases removed from V and 2 bases from J, the gap between germline ends came to 10 bases. The CDR3 reads CASSSGGPTDTQYF. In DNA form, the CDR3 reads TGTGCCAGCAGCTCCGGGGGACCCACAGATACGCAGTATTTT.

This clone occurred once. The chain employs TRBV6-5 and TRBJ2-1; D ambiguous. Germline CDR1 and CDR2: MNHEY and SVGAGI. V shed 4 bases and J shed 2 bases, with 9 bases lying between them. The CDR3 is made up of 14 amino acids. CDR3 in DNA: TGTGCCAGCAGTTTCATCGGTCCCTACAATGAGCAGTTCTTC. It codes for CASSFIGPYNEQFF.